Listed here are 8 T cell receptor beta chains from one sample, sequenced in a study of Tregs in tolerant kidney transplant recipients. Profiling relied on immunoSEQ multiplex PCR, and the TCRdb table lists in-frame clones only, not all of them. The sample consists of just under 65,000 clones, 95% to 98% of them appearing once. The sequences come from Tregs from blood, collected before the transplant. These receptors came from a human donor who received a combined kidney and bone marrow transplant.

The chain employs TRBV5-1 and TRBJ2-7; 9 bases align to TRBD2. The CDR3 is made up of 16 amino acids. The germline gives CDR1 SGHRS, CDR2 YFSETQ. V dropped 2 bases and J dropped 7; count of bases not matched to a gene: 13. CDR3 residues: CASSFGSGGGAGEQYF. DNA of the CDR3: TGCGCCAGCAGCTTCGGTAGCGGGGGAGGGGCGGGAGAGCAGTACTTC.

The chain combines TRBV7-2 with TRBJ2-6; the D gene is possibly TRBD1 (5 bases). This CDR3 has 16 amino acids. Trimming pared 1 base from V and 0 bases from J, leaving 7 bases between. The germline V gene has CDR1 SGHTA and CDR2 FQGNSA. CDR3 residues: CASSLGQISGANVLTF. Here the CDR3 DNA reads TGTGCCAGCAGCTTAGGACAGATCTCTGGGGCCAACGTCCTGACTTTC.

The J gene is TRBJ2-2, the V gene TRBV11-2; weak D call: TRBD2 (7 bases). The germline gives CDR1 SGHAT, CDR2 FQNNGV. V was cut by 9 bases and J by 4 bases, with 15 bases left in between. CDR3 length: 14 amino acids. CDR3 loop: CASERGGITGELFF. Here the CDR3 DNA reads TGTGCCAGTGAGAGGGGGGGCATCACCGGGGAGCTGTTTTTT.

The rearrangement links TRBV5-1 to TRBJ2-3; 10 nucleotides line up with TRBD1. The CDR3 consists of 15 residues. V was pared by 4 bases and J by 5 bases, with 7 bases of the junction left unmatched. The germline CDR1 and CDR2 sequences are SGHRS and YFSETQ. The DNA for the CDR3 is TGCGCCAGCAGCCCCGGGACAGGGGTAGGAGATACGCAGTATTTT. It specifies CASSPGTGVGDTQYF.

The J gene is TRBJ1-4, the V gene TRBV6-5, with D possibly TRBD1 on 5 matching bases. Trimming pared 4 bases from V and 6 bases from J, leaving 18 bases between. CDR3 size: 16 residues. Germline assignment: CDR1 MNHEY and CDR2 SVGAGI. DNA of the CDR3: TGTGCCAGCAGTTTCCAGAAAACAGGTTTCCATGAAAAACTGTTTTTT. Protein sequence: CASSFQKTGFHEKLFF.

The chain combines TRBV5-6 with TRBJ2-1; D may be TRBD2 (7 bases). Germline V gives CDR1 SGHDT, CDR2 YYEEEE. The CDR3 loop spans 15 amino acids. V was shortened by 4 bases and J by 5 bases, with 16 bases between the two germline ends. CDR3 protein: CASSPWGGADNEQFF. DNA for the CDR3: TGTGCCAGCAGCCCATGGGGGGGGGCGGACAATGAGCAGTTCTTC. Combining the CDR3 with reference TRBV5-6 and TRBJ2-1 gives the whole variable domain DAGVTQSPTHLIKTRGQQVTLRCSPKSGHDTVSWYQQALGQGPQFIFQYYEEEERQRGNFPDRFSGHQFPNYSSELNVNALLLGDSALYLCASSPWGGADNEQFFGPGTRLTVL.

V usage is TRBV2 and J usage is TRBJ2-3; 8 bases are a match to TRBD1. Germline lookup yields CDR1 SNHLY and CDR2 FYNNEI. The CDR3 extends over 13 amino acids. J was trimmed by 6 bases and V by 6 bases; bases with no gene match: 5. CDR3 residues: CASRRQGFDTQYF. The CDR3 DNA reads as TGTGCCAGCAGACGACAGGGGTTCGATACGCAGTATTTT.

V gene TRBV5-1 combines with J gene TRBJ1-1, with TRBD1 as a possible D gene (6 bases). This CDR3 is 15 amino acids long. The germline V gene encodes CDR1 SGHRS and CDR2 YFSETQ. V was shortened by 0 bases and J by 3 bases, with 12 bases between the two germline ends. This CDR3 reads CASSLAPGVDTEAFF. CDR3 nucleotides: TGCGCCAGCAGCTTGGCCCCAGGGGTTGACACTGAAGCTTTCTTT.